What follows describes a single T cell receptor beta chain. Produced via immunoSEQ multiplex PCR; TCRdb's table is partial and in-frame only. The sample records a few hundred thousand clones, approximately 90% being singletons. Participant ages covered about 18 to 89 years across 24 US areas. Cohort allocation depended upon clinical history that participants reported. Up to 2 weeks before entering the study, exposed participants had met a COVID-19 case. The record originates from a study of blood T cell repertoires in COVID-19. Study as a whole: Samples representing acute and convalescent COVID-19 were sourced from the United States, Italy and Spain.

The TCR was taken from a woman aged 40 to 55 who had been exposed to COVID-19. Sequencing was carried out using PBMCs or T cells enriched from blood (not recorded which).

This chain's CDR3 is CASSYSELAGIGEQFF. The CDR3, as DNA: TGTGCCAGCAGTTACTCGGAACTAGCGGGAATCGGTGAGCAGTTCTTC. This chain connects TRBV6-5 to TRBJ2-1, with 10 bases lining up with TRBD2. The CDR3 has 16 residues. Germline V gene sequence: CDR1 MNHEY, CDR2 SVGAGI. J gave up 9 bases and V 0 bases, and 8 bases lay outside the gene matches.